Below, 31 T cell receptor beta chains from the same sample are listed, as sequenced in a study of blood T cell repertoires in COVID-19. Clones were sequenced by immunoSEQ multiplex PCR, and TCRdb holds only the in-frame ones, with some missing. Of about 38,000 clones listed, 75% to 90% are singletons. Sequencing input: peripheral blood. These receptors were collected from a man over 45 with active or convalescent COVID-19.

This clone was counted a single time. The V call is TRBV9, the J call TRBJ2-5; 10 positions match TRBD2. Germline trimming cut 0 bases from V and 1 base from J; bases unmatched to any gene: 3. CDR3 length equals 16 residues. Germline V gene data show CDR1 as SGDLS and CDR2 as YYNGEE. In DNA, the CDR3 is TGTGCCAGCAGCGTAGGGGCTAGCGGGGGCCAAGAGACCCAGTACTTC. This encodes CASSVGASGGQETQYF.

CDR3 nucleotides: TGTGCCAGCAGCTTAGGGGCCAGAAATGAGCAGTTCTTC. As protein: CASSLGARNEQFF. The gene calls are TRBV11-3 and TRBJ2-1; D is unclear. Germline CDR1 reads SGHNT; CDR2 reads YENEEA. The germline V and J ends were trimmed by 1 base and 7 bases, with 8 bases remaining between them. CDR3 length: 13 residues.

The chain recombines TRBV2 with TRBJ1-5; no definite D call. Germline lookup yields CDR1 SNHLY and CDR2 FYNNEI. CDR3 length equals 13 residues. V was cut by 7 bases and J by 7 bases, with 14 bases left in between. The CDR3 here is CASTEEVGQPQHF. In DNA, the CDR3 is TGTGCCAGCACCGAGGAGGTTGGGCAGCCCCAGCATTTT.

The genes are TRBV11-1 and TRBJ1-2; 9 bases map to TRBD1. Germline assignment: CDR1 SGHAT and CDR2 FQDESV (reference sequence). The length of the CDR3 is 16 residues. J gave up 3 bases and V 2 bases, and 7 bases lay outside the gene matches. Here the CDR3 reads CASSLRTGAKDYGYTF. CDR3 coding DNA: TGTGCCAGCAGCTTAAGGACAGGGGCAAAGGACTATGGCTACACCTTC.

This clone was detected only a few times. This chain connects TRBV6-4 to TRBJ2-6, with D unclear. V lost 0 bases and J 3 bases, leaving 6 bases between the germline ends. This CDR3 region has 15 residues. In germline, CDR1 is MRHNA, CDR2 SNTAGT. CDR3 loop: CASSDSSGGANVLTF. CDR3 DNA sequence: TGTGCCAGCAGTGACTCCTCGGGTGGGGCCAACGTCCTGACTTTC.

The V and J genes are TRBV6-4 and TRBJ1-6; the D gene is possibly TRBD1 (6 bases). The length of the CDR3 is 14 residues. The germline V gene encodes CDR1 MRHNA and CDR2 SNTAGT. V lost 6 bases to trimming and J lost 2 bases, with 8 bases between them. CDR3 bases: TGTGCCAGCAGACAGGGTGCCTATAATTCACCCCTCCACTTT. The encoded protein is CASRQGAYNSPLHF.

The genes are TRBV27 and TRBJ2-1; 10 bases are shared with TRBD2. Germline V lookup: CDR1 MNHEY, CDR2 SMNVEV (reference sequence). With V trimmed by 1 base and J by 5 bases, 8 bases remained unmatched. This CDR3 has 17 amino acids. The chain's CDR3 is CASSLLAPAGGDNEQFF. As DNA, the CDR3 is TGTGCCAGCAGTTTATTGGCCCCAGCGGGGGGGGACAATGAGCAGTTCTTC.

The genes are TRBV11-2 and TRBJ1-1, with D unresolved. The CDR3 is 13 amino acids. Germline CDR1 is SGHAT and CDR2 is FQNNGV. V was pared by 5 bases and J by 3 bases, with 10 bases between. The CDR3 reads CASSVRVDTEAFF. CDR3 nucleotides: TGTGCCAGCAGCGTGAGGGTGGACACTGAAGCTTTCTTT.

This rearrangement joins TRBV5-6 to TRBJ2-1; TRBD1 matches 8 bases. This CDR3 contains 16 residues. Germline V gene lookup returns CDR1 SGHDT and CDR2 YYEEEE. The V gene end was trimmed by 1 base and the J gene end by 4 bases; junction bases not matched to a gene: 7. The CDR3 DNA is TGTGCCAGCAGCTTGACACAGGGGGTGAAGTACAATGAGCAGTTCTTC. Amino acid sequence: CASSLTQGVKYNEQFF.

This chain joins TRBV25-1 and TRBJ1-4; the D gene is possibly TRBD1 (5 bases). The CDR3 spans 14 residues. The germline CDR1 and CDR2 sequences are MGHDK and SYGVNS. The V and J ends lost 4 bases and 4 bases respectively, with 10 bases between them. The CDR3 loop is CASSVAGNNEKLFF. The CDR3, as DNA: TGTGCCAGCAGTGTTGCAGGGAATAATGAAAAACTGTTTTTT. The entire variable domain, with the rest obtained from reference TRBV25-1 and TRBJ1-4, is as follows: EADIYQTPRYLVIGTGKKITLECSQTMGHDKMYWYQQDPGMELHLIHYSYGVNSTEKGDLSSESTVSRIRTEHFPLTLESARPSHTSQYLCASSVAGNNEKLFFGSGTQLSVL.

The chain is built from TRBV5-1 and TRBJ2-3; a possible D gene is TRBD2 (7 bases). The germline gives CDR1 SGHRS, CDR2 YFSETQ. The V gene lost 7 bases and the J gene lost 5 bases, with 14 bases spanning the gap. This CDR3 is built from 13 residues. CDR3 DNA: TGCGCCAGCCACGAGGGGGGGATAGATACGCAGTATTTT. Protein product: CASHEGGIDTQYF. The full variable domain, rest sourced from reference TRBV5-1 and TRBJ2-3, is KAGVTQTPRYLIKTRGQQVTLSCSPISGHRSVSWYQQTPGQGLQFLFEYFSETQRNKGNFPGRFSGRQFSNSRSEMNVSTLELGDSALYLCASHEGGIDTQYFGPGTRLTVL.

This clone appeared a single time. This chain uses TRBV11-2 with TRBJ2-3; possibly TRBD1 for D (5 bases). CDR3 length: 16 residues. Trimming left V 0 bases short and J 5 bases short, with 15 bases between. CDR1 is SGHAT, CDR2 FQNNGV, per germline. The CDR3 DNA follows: TGTGCCAGCAGCTTAGAACTCGCTTTTACAGGAGATACGCAGTATTTT. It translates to CASSLELAFTGDTQYF. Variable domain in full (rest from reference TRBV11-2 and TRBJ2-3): EAGVAQSPRYKIIEKRQSVAFWCNPISGHATLYWYQQILGQGPKLLIQFQNNGVVDDSQLPKDRFSAERLKGVDSTLKIQPAKLEDSAVYLCASSLELAFTGDTQYFGPGTRLTVL.

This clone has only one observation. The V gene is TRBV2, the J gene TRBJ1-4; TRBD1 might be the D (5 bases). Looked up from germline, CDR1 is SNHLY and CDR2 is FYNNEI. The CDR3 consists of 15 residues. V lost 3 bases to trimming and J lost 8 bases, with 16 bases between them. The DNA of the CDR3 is TGTGCCAGCAGTGATCGTAGCTCTAGGGGCGAAAAACTGTTTTTT. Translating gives CASSDRSSRGEKLFF.

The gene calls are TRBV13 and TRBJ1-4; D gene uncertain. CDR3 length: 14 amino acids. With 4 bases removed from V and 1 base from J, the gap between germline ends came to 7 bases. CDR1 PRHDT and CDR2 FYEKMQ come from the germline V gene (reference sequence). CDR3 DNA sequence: TGTGCCAGCAGCTCAGCGGAAACTAATGAAAAACTGTTTTTT. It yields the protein CASSSAETNEKLFF.

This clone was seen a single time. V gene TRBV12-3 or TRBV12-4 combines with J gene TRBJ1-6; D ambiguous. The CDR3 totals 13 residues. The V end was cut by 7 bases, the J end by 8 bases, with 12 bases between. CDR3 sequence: CASNSLGDSPLHF. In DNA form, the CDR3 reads TGTGCCAGCAATTCGCTAGGCGATTCACCCCTCCACTTT.

The CDR3 region has the DNA TGCAGCGGGGGGACAGCCAACACTGAAGCTTTCTTT. Translating gives CSGGTANTEAFF. The rearrangement uses TRBV29-1 and TRBJ1-1, with TRBD1 matching 7 bases. The CDR3 runs 12 residues. Germline V gene sequence: CDR1 SQVTM, CDR2 ANQGSEA. After removal of 7 bases from V and 2 bases from J, the junction contained 4 bases not matched to a gene.

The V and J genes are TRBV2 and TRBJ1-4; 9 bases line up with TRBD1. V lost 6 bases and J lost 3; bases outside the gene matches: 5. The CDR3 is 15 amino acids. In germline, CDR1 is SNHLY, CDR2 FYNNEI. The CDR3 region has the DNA TGTGCCAGCAGGACCTACAGGGGGCCTAATGAAAAACTGTTTTTT. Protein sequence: CASRTYRGPNEKLFF.

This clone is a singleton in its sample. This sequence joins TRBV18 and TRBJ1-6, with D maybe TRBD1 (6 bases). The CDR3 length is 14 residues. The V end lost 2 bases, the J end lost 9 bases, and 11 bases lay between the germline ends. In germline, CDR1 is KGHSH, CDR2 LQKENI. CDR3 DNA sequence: TGTGCCAGCTCACCAGAAGGGGGGGGTTCACCCCTCCACTTT. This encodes CASSPEGGGSPLHF.

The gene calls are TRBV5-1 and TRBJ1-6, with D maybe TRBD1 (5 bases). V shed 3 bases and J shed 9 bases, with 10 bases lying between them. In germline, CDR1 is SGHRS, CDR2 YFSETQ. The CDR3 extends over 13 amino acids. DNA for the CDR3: TGCGCCAGCAGCTCGAGCGGGGGTTCACCCCTCCACTTT. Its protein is CASSSSGGSPLHF.

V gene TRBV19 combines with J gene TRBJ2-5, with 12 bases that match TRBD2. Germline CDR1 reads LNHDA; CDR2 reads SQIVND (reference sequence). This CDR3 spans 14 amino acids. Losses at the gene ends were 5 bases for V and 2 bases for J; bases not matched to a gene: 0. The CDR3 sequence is CASSGLAGQETQYF. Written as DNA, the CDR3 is TGTGCCAGTAGTGGACTAGCGGGGCAAGAGACCCAGTACTTC.

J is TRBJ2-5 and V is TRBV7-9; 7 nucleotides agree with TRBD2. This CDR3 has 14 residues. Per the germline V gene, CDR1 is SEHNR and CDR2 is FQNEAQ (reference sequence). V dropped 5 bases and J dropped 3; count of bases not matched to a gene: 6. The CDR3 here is CASSRRSGEETQYF. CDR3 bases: TGTGCCAGCAGCCGCAGAAGCGGGGAAGAGACCCAGTACTTC.

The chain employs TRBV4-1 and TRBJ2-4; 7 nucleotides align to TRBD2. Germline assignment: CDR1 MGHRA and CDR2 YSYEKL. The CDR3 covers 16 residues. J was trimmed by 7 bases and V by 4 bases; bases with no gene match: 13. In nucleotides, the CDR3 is TGCGCCAGCAGCCGAGTTGTCGTAAAGCGGGACAACATTCAGTACTTC. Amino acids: CASSRVVVKRDNIQYF.

CDR3 sequence reads: CASSLDRGGPQHF. In nucleotides, the CDR3 is TGTGCCAGCAGTTTAGACAGGGGGGGTCCCCAGCATTTT. V gene TRBV27 combines with J gene TRBJ1-5; 9 nucleotides agree with TRBD1. The CDR3 is made up of 13 amino acids. CDR1 MNHEY and CDR2 SMNVEV come from the germline V gene (reference sequence). V dropped 2 bases and J dropped 10; count of bases not matched to a gene: 3.

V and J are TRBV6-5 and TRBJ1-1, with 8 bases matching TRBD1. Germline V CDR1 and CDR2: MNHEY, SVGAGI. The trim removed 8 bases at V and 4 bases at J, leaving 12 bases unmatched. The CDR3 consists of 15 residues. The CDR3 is CASSIGTGGTTEAFF. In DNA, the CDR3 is TGTGCCAGCTCCATAGGGACAGGTGGAACCACTGAAGCTTTCTTT.

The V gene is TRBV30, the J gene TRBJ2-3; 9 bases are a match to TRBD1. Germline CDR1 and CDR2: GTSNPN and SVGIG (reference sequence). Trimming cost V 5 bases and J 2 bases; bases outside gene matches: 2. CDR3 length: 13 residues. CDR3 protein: CAWGTGLTDTQYF. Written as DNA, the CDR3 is TGTGCCTGGGGGACAGGGCTCACAGATACGCAGTATTTT. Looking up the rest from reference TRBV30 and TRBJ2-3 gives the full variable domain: SQTIHQWPATLVQPVGSPLSLECTVEGTSNPNLYWYRQAAGRGLQLLFYSVGIGQISSEVPQNLSASRPQDRQFILSSKKLLLSDSGFYLCAWGTGLTDTQYFGPGTRLTVL.

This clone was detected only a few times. The CDR3: CASSLVATEAFF. CDR3 bases: TGTGCCAGCAGCTTAGTGGCCACTGAAGCTTTCTTT. The J gene is TRBJ1-1, the V gene TRBV13; D ambiguous. The germline V gene encodes CDR1 PRHDT and CDR2 FYEKMQ (reference sequence). V dropped 1 base and J dropped 4 bases, with 4 bases sitting between them. The CDR3 runs 12 residues.

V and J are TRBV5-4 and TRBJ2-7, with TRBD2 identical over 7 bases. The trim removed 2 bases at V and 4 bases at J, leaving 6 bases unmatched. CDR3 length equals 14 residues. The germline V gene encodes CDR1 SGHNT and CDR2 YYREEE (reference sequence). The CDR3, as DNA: TGTGCCAGCAGCTTTAGCGGGCGGCTGTACGAGCAGTACTTC. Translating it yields CASSFSGRLYEQYF.

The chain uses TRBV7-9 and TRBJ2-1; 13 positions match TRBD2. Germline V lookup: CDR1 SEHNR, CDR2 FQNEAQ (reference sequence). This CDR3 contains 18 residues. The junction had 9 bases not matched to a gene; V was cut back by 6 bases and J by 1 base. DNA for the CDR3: TGTGCCAGCAGGTCGACTAGCGGGGGGACTCGATCCTACAATGAGCAGTTCTTC. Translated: CASRSTSGGTRSYNEQFF.

The CDR3, as DNA: TGTGCCAGCAGTGAGATGACCCGGGACTTTCCAAATGAGCAGTTCTTC. Translation gives CASSEMTRDFPNEQFF. V is TRBV25-1 and J is TRBJ2-1, with D possibly TRBD2 on 6 matching bases. Germline CDR1 reads MGHDK; CDR2 reads SYGVNS. This CDR3 is 16 amino acids long. Trimming cost V 3 bases and J 7 bases, with 19 bases left between them.

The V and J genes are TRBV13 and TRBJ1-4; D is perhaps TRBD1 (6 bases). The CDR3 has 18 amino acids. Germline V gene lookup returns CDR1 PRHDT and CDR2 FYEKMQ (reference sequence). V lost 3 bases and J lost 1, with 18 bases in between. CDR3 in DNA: TGTGCCAGCAGCTTCTCCCCTATCCACAGGGAAACTAATGAAAAACTGTTTTTT. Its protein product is CASSFSPIHRETNEKLFF.

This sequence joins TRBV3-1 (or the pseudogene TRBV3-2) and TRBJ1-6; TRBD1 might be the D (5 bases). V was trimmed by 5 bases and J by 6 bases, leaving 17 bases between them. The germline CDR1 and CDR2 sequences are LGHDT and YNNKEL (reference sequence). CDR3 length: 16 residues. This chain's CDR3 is CASSKGVSVPNSPLHF. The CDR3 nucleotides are TGTGCCAGCAGCAAAGGGGTGAGCGTACCTAATTCACCCCTCCACTTT.